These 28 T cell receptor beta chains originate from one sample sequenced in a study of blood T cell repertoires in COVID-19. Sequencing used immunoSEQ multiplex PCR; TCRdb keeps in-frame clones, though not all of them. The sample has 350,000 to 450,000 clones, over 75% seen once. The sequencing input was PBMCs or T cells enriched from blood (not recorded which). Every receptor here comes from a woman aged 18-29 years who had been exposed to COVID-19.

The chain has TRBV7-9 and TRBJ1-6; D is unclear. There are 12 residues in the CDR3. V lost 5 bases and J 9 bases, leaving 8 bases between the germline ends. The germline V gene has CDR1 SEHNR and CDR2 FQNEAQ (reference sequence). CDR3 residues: CASSPDPSPLHF. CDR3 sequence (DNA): TGTGCCAGCAGCCCAGATCCTTCACCCCTCCACTTT.

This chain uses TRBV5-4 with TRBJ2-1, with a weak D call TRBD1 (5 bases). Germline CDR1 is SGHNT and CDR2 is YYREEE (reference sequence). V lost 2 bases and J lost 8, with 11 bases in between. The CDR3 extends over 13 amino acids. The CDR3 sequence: CASSFQGRDEQFF. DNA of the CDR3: TGTGCCAGCAGCTTTCAGGGTCGCGATGAGCAGTTCTTC. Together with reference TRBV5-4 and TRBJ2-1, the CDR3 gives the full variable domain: ETGVTQSPTHLIKTRGQQVTLRCSSQSGHNTVSWYQQALGQGPQFIFQYYREEENGRGNFPPRFSGLQFPNYSSELNVNALELDDSALYLCASSFQGRDEQFFGPGTRLTVL.

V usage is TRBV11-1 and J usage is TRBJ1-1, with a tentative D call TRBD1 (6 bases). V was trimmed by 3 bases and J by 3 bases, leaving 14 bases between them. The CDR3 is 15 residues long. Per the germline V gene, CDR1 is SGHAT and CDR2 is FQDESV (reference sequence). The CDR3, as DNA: TGTGCCAGCAGCTTGGGGCAGGGGCGGGACACTGAAGCTTTCTTT. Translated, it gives CASSLGQGRDTEAFF.

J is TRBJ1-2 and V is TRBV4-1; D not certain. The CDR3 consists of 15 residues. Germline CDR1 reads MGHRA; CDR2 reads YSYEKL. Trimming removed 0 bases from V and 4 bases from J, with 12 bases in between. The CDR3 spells CASSQDRIGGYGYTF. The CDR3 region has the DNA TGCGCCAGCAGCCAAGATCGAATAGGAGGCTATGGCTACACCTTC.

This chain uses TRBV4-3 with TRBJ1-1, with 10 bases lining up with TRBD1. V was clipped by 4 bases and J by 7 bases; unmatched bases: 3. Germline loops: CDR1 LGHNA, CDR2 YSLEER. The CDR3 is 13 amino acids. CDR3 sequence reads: CASSPGQGVEAFF. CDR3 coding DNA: TGCGCCAGCAGCCCTGGACAGGGGGTTGAAGCTTTCTTT.

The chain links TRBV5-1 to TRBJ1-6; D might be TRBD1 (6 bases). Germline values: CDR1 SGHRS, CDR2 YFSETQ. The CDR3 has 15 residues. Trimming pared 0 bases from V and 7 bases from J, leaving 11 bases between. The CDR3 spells CASSLESQGNSPLHF. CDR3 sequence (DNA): TGCGCCAGCAGCTTGGAGTCACAGGGAAATTCACCCCTCCACTTT.

The CDR3 sequence is CASEGDRGTGELFF. CDR3 bases: TGTGCCAGCGAAGGGGACAGGGGAACCGGGGAGCTGTTTTTT. V is TRBV6-6 and J is TRBJ2-2, with 10 bases that match TRBD1. The length of the CDR3 is 14 residues. Germline trimming cut 8 bases from V and 5 bases from J; bases unmatched to any gene: 5. Looked up from germline, CDR1 is MNHNY and CDR2 is SVGAGI (reference sequence).

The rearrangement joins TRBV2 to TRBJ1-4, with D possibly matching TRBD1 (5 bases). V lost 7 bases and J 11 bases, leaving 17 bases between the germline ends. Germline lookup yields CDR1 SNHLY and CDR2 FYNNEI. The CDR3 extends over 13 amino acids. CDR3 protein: CASNAGRNVKLFF. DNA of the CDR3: TGTGCCAGCAATGCAGGGCGAAATGTGAAACTGTTTTTT.

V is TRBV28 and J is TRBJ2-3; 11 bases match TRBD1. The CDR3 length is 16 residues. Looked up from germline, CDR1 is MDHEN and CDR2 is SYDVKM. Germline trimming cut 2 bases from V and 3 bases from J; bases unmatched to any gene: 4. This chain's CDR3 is CASSLGGQGVTDTQYF. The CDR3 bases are TGTGCCAGCAGTTTAGGGGGACAGGGGGTAACAGATACGCAGTATTTT.

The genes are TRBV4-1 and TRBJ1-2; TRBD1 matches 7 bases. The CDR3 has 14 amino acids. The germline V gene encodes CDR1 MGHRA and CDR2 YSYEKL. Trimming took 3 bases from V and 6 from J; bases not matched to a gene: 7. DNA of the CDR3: TGCGCCAGCAGCCATCGAGGGACAGAAGATGGCTACACCTTC. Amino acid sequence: CASSHRGTEDGYTF.

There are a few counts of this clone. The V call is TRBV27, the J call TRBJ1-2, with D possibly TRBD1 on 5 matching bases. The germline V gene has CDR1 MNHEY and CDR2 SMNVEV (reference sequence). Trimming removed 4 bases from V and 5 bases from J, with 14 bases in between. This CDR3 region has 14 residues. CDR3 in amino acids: CASSSPGREYGYTF. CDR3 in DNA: TGTGCCAGCAGTTCCCCAGGGCGAGAGTATGGCTACACCTTC.

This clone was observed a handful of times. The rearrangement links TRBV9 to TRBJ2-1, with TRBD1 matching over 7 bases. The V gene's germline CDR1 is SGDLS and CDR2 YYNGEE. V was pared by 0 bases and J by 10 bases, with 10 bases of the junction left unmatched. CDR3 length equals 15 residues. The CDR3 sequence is CASSVETGSKGEQFF. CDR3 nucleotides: TGTGCCAGCAGCGTAGAGACAGGGTCAAAAGGGGAGCAGTTCTTC.

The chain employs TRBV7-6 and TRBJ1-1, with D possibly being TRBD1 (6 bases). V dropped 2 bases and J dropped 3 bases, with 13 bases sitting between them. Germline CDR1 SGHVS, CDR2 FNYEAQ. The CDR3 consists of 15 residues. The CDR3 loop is CASSLSQGLDTEAFF. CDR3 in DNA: TGTGCCAGCAGCTTAAGTCAGGGGTTGGACACTGAAGCTTTCTTT.

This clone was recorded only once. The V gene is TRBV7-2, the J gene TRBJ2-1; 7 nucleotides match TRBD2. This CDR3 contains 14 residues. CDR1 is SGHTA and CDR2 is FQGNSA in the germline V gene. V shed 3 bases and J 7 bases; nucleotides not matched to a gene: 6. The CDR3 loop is CASSLAGVGNEQFF. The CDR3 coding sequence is TGTGCCAGCAGCTTGGCGGGAGTAGGGAATGAGCAGTTCTTC.

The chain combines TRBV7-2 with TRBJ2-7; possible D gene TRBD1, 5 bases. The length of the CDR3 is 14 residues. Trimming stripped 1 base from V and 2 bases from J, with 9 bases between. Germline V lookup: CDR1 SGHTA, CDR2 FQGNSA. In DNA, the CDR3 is TGTGCCAGCAGCTTAGGAACAGGAACCTACGAGCAGTACTTC. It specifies CASSLGTGTYEQYF.

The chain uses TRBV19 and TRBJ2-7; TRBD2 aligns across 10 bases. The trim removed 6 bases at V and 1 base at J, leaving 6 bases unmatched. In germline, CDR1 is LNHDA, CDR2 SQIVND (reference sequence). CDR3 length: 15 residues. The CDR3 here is CASSELAGLSYEQYF. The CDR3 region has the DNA TGTGCCAGTAGCGAACTAGCGGGACTTTCCTACGAGCAGTACTTC.

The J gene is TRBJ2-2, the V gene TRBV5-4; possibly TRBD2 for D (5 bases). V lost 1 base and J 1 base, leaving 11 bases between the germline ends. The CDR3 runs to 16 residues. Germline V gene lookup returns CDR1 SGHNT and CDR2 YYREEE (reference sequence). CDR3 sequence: CASSLRGRKNTGELFF. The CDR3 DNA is TGTGCCAGCAGCTTGCGGGGTCGGAAGAACACCGGGGAGCTGTTTTTT.

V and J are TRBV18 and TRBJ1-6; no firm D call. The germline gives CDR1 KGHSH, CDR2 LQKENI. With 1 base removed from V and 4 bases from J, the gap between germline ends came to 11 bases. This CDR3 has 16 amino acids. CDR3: CASSPLDTLYNSPLHF. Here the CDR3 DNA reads TGTGCCAGCTCACCACTCGATACCCTATATAATTCACCCCTCCACTTT.

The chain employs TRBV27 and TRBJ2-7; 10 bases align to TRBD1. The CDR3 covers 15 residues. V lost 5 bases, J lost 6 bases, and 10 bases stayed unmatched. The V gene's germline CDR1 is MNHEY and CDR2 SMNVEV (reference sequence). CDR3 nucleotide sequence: TGTGCCAGCAGTCTCACCGGGACAGGGGAAGGCGAGCAGTACTTC. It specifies CASSLTGTGEGEQYF.

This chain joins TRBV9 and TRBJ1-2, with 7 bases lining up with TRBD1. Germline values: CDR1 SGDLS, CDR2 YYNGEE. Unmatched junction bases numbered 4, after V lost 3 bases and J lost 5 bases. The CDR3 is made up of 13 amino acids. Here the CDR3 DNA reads TGTGCCAGCAGCGACCGGGACAGATATGGCTACACCTTC. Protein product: CASSDRDRYGYTF.

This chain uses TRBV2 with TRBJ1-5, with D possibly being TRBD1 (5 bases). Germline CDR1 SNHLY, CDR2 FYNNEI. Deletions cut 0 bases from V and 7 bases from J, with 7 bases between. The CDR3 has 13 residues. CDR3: CASSEAGGQPQHF. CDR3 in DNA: TGTGCCAGCAGTGAAGCGGGGGGACAGCCCCAGCATTTT.

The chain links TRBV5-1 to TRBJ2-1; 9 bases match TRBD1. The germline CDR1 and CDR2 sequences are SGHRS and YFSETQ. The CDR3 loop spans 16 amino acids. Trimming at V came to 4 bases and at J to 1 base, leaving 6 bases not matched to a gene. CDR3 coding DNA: TGCGCCAGCAGCCCCGGGACAGGGCAGTCCTACAATGAGCAGTTCTTC. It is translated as CASSPGTGQSYNEQFF.

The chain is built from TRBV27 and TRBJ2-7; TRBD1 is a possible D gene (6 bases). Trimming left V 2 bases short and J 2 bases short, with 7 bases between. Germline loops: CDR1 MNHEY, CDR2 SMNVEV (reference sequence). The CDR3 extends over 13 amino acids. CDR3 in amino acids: CASSLTGTYEQYF. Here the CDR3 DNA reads TGTGCCAGCAGTTTAACAGGGACCTACGAGCAGTACTTC.

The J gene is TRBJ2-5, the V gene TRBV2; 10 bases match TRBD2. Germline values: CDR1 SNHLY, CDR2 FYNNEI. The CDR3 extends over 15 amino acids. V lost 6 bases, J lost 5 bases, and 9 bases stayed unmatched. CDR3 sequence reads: CASSPKRGGPETQYF. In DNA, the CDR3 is TGTGCCAGCAGCCCGAAGCGGGGGGGCCCGGAGACCCAGTACTTC.

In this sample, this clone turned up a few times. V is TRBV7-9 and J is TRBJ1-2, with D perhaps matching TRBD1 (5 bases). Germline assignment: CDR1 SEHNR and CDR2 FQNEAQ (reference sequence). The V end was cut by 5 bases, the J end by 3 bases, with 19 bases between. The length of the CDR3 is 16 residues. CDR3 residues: CASSGGATANYYGYTF. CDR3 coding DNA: TGTGCCAGCAGCGGAGGGGCTACAGCGAACTACTATGGCTACACCTTC.

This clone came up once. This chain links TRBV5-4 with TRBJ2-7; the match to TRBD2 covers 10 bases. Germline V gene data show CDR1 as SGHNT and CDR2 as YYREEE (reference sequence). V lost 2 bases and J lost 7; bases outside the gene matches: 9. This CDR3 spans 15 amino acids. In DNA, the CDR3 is TGTGCCAGCAGCTTCCGCCTAGCGGGAGCTCAGGAGCAGTACTTC. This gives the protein CASSFRLAGAQEQYF.

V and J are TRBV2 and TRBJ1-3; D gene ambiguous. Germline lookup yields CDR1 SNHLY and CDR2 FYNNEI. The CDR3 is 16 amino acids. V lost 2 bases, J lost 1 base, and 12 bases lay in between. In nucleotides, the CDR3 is TGTGCCAGCAGTGAAACCGGGGATTCATCTGGAAACACCATATATTTT. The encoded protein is CASSETGDSSGNTIYF.

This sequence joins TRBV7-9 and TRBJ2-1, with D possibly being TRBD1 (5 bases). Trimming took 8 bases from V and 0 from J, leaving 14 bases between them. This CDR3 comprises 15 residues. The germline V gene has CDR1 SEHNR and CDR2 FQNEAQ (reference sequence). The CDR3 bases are TGTGCCAGCCGCCCCCGGACACTCTCCTACAATGAGCAGTTCTTC. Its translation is CASRPRTLSYNEQFF.